The following is a T cell receptor (beta chain) sequence with its context. The target antigen is unknown. This record comes from a study of cytomegalovirus exposure and HLA in healthy donors. Study observations and caveats: TCR beta V- and J-gene trimming was later associated with a missense DCLRE1C variant. Earlier results showed most TCR beta V segments being productive about 87% or about 30% of the time. In a later analysis, HLA-associated beta chains showed higher expansion and lower generation probabilities than comparable chains. After further analysis at a later stage, under 20,000 TCR beta sequences were associated with HLA alleles at 0.05 false discovery rate.

Germline lookup yields CDR1 SGDLS and CDR2 YYNGEE. Deletions cut 6 bases from V and 3 bases from J, with 9 bases between. This CDR3 is 12 amino acids long. The PCR ran on 60 Vbeta and 13 Jbeta primers. Repertoires were generated with immunoSEQ multiplex PCR, while TCRdb's copy carries only in-frame clones and drops some. The sample has 100,000 to 150,000 clones, 60% to 80% seen once; the top ten hold over 2%. This chain uses TRBV9 with TRBJ1-1; D not certain. Sequencing was done on a sample of PBMCs. This sequence was found in a woman aged 60-75 years in good health and CMV-seropositive. The CDR3 DNA follows: TGTGCCAGCAAGCGAGTGGACACTGAAGCTTTCTTT. It codes for CASKRVDTEAFF. The full variable domain, its missing parts supplied by reference TRBV9 and TRBJ1-1, is DSGVTQTPKHLITATGQRVTLRCSPRSGDLSVYWYQQSLDQGLQFLIQYYNGEERAKGNILERFSAQQFPDLHSELNLSSLELGDSALYFCASKRVDTEAFFGQGTRLTVV.